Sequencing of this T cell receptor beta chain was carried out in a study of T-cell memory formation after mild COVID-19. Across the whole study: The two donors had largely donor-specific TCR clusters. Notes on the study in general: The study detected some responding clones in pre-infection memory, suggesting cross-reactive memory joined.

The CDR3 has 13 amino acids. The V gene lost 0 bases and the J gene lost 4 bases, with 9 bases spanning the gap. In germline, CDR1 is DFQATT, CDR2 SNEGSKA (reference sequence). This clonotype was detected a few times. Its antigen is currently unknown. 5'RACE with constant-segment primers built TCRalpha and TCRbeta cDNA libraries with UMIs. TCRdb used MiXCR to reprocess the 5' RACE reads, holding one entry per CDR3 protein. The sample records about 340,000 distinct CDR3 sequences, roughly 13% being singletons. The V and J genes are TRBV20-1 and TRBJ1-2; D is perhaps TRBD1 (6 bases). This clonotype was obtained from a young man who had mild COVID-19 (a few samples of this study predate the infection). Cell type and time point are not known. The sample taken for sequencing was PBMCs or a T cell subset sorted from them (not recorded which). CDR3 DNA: TGCAGTGCTAGAGAACAGGGCAGCTATGGCTACACCTTC. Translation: CSAREQGSYGYTF.